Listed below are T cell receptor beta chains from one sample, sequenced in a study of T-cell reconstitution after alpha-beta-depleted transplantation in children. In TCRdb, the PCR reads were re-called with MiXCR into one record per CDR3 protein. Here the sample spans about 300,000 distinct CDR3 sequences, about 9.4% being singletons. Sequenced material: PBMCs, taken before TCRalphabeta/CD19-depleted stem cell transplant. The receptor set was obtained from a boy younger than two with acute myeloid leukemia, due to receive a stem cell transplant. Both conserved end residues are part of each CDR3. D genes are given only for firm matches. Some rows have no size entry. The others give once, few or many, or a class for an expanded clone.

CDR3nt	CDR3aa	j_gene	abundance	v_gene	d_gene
TGCAGCGTAGGCCTCCGGGGAACCACCTACGAGCAGTACTTC	CSVGLRGTTYEQYF	TRBJ2-7	many	TRBV29-1	.
TGTGCCAGCAGTTACTCGAGGGGGATTGGCACTGAAGCTTTCTTT	CASSYSRGIGTEAFF	TRBJ1-1	many	TRBV6-5	.
TGTGCCACCAGTGACGCAGGGGCGGGGAATCAGCCCCAGCATTTT	CATSDAGAGNQPQHF	TRBJ1-5	many	TRBV24-1	.
TGTGCCAGCAGAGGGGGTCAGTACACAGATACGCAGTATTTT	CASRGGQYTDTQYF	TRBJ2-3	few	TRBV7-9	.
TGCAGTGCTAGAGATTTTTTAGGGCCAAACTCCTACGAGCAGTACTTC	CSARDFLGPNSYEQYF	TRBJ2-7	.	TRBV20-1	.
TGTGCCAGCAGTTTATGGAGAGGGTATGGCAATCAGCCCCAGCATTTT	CASSLWRGYGNQPQHF	TRBJ1-5	.	TRBV28	.
TGTGCCAGTAATCCCGGTGGGGGACGGTTCTATGGCTACACCTTC	CASNPGGGRFYGYTF	TRBJ1-2	.	TRBV19	.
TGTGCCAGCAGCCCTGGGACAGAGATAGCCAAAAACATTCAGTACTTC	CASSPGTEIAKNIQYF	TRBJ2-4	.	TRBV9	TRBD1
TGCGCCAGCAGCCGCGCCGGGGACAACTATGGCTACACCTTC	CASSRAGDNYGYTF	TRBJ1-2	many	TRBV5-1	.
TGTGCCAGCAGTTTAGGGACAGCCCCCTATAGCAATCAGCCCCAGCATTTT	CASSLGTAPYSNQPQHF	TRBJ1-5	many	TRBV12-3/TRBV12-4	.
TGCAGCGTTGAAGATAAGACTGGGGTATGGACAGATACGCAGTATTTT	CSVEDKTGVWTDTQYF	TRBJ2-3	many	TRBV29-1	.
TGTGCCAGCAGTGCTACGACAGGCCGGCAAGAGACCCAGTACTTC	CASSATTGRQETQYF	TRBJ2-5	many	TRBV28	.
TGTGCCAGCAGCTTAAAAATTTCCAGGAACACCGGGGAGCTGTTTTTT	CASSLKISRNTGELFF	TRBJ2-2	.	TRBV11-2	.
TGCAGTGCCCGGGCCGGGGCGGAGGGTCAGCCCCAGCATTTT	CSARAGAEGQPQHF	TRBJ1-5	many	TRBV20-1	.
TGTGCCGCAACAGGGGGCCTGAGCACCGGGGAGCTGTTTTTT	CAATGGLSTGELFF	TRBJ2-2	many	TRBV28	TRBD1
TGTGCCAGCAGCGTAGATCTCCCGATGGATACGCAGTATTTT	CASSVDLPMDTQYF	TRBJ2-3	many	TRBV9	.
TGTGCCAGCAGCGATAGAAGGGGACAGGGGCTGGAGACCCAGTACTTC	CASSDRRGQGLETQYF	TRBJ2-5	.	TRBV25-1	TRBD1
TGTGCCAGCAGCTTACAGGGTCCCACCGGGGAGCTGTTTTTT	CASSLQGPTGELFF	TRBJ2-2	.	TRBV7-2	.
TGTGCCAGCAGCGTATCCCGACAGGCCTACTACAATGAGCAGTTCTTC	CASSVSRQAYYNEQFF	TRBJ2-1	many	TRBV9	.
TGCAGTGCGAGCCGCGGGGACCAAGAGACCCAGTACTTC	CSASRGDQETQYF	TRBJ2-5	many	TRBV20-1	.